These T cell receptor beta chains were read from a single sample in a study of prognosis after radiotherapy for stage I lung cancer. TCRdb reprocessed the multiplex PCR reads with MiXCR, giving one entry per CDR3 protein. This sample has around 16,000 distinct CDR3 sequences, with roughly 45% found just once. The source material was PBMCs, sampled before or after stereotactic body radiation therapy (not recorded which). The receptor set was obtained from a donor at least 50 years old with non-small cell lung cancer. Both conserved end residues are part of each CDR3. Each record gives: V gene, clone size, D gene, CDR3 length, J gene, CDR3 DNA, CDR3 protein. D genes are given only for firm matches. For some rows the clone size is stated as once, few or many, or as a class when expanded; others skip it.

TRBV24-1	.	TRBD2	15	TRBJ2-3	TGTGCCACCAGTGACCCGGGACTAGCAGCAGATACGCAGTATTTT	CATSDPGLAADTQYF
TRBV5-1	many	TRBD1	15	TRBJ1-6	TGCGCCAGCAGCAAAACAGGGGGCCGCGGTTCACCCCTCCACTTT	CASSKTGGRGSPLHF
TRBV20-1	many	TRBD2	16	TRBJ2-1	TGCAGTGCTACTGGGGGTAGCGGGAGTTCCTACAATGAGCAGTTCTTC	CSATGGSGSSYNEQFF
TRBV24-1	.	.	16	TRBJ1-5	TGTGCCACCAGTGATACCTTACGGGGCCCAGGCCAGCCCCAGCATTTT	CATSDTLRGPGQPQHF
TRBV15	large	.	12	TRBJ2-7	TGTGCCACCAGCACGCAGGGATACGAGCAGTACTTC	CATSTQGYEQYF
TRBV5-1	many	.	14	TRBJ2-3	TGCGCCAGCAGCAGGGGACTGGCCGAGGATACGCAGTATTTT	CASSRGLAEDTQYF
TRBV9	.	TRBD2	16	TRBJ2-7	TGTGCCAGCAGCCCCCGGGCTAGCGGGACCACCTACGAGCAGTACTTC	CASSPRASGTTYEQYF
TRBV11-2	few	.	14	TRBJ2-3	TGTGCCAGCAGCTCCCCCGAAGGAGTTTCGACGCAGTATTTT	CASSSPEGVSTQYF
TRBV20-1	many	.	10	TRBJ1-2	TGCAGTGCTAGAGGATTTGGCTACACCTTC	CSARGFGYTF
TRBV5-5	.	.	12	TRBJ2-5	TGTGCCAGCAGCTTTGGGGGGGAGACCCAGTACTTC	CASSFGGETQYF
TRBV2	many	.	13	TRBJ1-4	TGTGCCAGCCGGAACGTTGCTAATGAAAAACTGTTTTTT	CASRNVANEKLFF
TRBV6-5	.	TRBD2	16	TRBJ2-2	TGTGCCAGCAGTTATAGCGGGAGCGCTCAGACCGGGGAGCTGTTTTTT	CASSYSGSAQTGELFF
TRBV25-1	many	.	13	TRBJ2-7	TGTGCCAGCAGCCCAGACGGTCCCTACGAGCAGTACTTC	CASSPDGPYEQYF
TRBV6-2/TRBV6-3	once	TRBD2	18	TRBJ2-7	TGTGCCAGCAGCCCCCGGGTACTAGCGGTTGGTGGCTCCTACGAGCAGTACTTC	CASSPRVLAVGGSYEQYF